This record concerns one T cell receptor beta chain sequence. The target antigen is unknown. This entry is derived from a study of shared clonotypes between healthy human individuals. Study-level findings and limits: Exclusively blood specimens were collected; tissue repertoires likely differ.

CDR3 length equals 16 residues. The ends lost 0 bases at V and 3 bases at J; junction bases unmatched: 4. Per the germline V gene, CDR1 is SGDLS and CDR2 is YYNGEE. Template for every sorted-subset replicate PCR totaled 150 to 250 ng DNA, tens of thousands of T cell genomes. Profiling relied on immunoSEQ multiplex PCR, and the TCRdb table lists in-frame clones only, not all of them. This sample has 2 million to 3 million clones, with just over 90% found just once. Sequenced material: naive CD4+ T cells sorted from blood. As to subset: CD45RA+ positively selected. This chain joins TRBV9 and TRBJ2-1; 9 bases match TRBD2. The sequence derives from a man aged 18 to 30 in good health. The CDR3 DNA sequence: TGTGCCAGCAGCGTAGTAGGTAGCGGGGGCTACAATGAGCAGTTCTTC. Its protein is CASSVVGSGGYNEQFF.